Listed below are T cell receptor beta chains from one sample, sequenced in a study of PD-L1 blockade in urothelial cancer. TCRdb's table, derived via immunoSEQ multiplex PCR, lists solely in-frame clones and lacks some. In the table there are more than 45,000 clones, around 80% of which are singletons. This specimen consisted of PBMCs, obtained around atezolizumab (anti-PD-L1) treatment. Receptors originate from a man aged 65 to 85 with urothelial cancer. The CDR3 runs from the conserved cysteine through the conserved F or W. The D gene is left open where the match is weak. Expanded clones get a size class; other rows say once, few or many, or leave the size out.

TGTGCCAGCAGAAGACTAGATAGCTCCTTCGAGCAGTACTTC CASRRLDSSFEQYF - TRBV2 - TRBJ2-7 14
TGTGCCAGCAGCTTGGGAGCATCCAATGAGCAGTTCTTC CASSLGASNEQFF - TRBV5-6 - TRBJ2-1 13
TGTGCCTGGAGCAGACAGACGGCTGGCTACACCTTC CAWSRQTAGYTF - TRBV30 few TRBJ1-2 12
TGTGCCAGCAGCGCCTACGCTAGCTCAACCCACCCAGATACGCAGTATTTT CASSAYASSTHPDTQYF - TRBV9 - TRBJ2-3 17
TGTGCCATCAGTGAACAGGGGCCCTACTATGGCTACACCTTC CAISEQGPYYGYTF TRBD1 TRBV10-3 - TRBJ1-2 14
TGTGCCAGTAGTACTTCGGACAGGGGCGGTAACACTGAAGCTTTCTTT CASSTSDRGGNTEAFF TRBD1 TRBV19 - TRBJ1-1 16
TGTGCCAGCAGCTTCCAAGCGGGAGGGAGAGAGACCCAGTACTTC CASSFQAGGRETQYF TRBD2 TRBV7-2 - TRBJ2-5 15
TGTGCCACCAGCAGAGATCGGGGAGGCTACGAGCAGTACTTC CATSRDRGGYEQYF - TRBV15 - TRBJ2-7 14
TGTGCCAGTACCTCAACAGCAGGGGGGTACTATGGCTACACCTTC CASTSTAGGYYGYTF TRBD1 TRBV19 - TRBJ1-2 15
TGTGCCAGCAGTTACTCAAAGGGGATCTCTGGAAACACCATATATTTT CASSYSKGISGNTIYF - TRBV6-5 few TRBJ1-3 16
TGTGCCAGTAGGGAACTAGCGGGAGCGTCTCATGAGCAGTTCTTC CASRELAGASHEQFF TRBD2 TRBV19 - TRBJ2-1 15
TGCAGCGTTGTCCGGAACACTGAAGCTTTCTTT CSVVRNTEAFF - TRBV29-1 - TRBJ1-1 11
TGTGCCAGCAGTTTTCTCGCGACAGATACGCAGTATTTT CASSFLATDTQYF - TRBV27 - TRBJ2-3 13
TGTGCCAGCAGCCAGGGCCCCTCCTACAATGAGCAGTTCTTC CASSQGPSYNEQFF - TRBV14 - TRBJ2-1 14
TGTGCTAGTGGTTTAACAGGGATCTATGGCTACACCTTC CASGLTGIYGYTF - TRBV12-5 - TRBJ1-2 13
TGTGCCAGCTCACCCCCCGGGGGGGTTCCGTTGGAGACCCAGTACTTC CASSPPGGVPLETQYF TRBD2 TRBV18 - TRBJ2-5 16
TGTGCCAGTAGGCCTAGCGGGCCATACAATGAGCAGTTCTTC CASRPSGPYNEQFF TRBD2 TRBV19 few TRBJ2-1 14
TGTGCCAGCAGCCCGCGGGACAGGGGAAACATTCAGTACTTC CASSPRDRGNIQYF TRBD1 TRBV7-8 - TRBJ2-4 14
TGTGCCAGCAGTCCTCTTCGAGGGGGTATTGGCGAGCAGTACTTC CASSPLRGGIGEQYF - TRBV28 once TRBJ2-7 15
TGTGCCAGCAGGTACAGCCTCATGGAGACCCAGTACTTC CASRYSLMETQYF - TRBV6-5 - TRBJ2-5 13
TGTGCCAGCAGACCCAGCGGGAGGGGCGAGCAGTACTTC CASRPSGRGEQYF TRBD2 TRBV28 few TRBJ2-7 13
TGTGCCTGGAGTACCGGACAGGGCGGCATGGAGGAAAAACTGTTTTTT CAWSTGQGGMEEKLFF TRBD1 TRBV30 - TRBJ1-4 16
TGTGCCAGCAGCCGGGACACACTACAAGAGACCCAGTACTTC CASSRDTLQETQYF - TRBV2 once TRBJ2-5 14
TGTGCCAGCAGTTTAGGACAGGGATCCAGCGAGCAGTACTTC CASSLGQGSSEQYF TRBD1 TRBV11-2 - TRBJ2-7 14
TGTGCCAGCAGCTTAGGTCCCACCGACTCTGAAGCTTTCTTT CASSLGPTDSEAFF - TRBV7-9 - TRBJ1-1 14
TGTGCCAGAAAGGACAGACATAATCAAGAGACCCAGTACTTC CARKDRHNQETQYF - TRBV19 - TRBJ2-5 14
TGCACCAGCAGCCATAGCGGGAGCCGACAAGAGACCCAGTACTTC CTSSHSGSRQETQYF - TRBV1 few TRBJ2-5 15
TGTGCCAGCAGCCAAAGGACAGAACAGCCCCAGCATTTT CASSQRTEQPQHF - TRBV5-5 - TRBJ1-5 13
TGTGCCAGCAGTTTGGCTGCCCCCACGCAGTATTTT CASSLAAPTQYF - TRBV28 - TRBJ2-3 12
TGTGCCAGCAGTCCGTCGGGTCGATCTAATGAAAAACTGTTTTTT CASSPSGRSNEKLFF - TRBV27 - TRBJ1-4 15
TGTGCCAGCAGTGAAGTACGAGAGAATGAGCAGTTCTTC CASSEVRENEQFF - TRBV6-1 - TRBJ2-1 13
TGTGCCAGCTCACCGGGACAGGAAGTTTACGAGCAGTACTTC CASSPGQEVYEQYF TRBD1 TRBV18 once TRBJ2-7 14
TGTGCCAGCACCCCCCGTTATGAGATGAACACTGAAGCTTTCTTT CASTPRYEMNTEAFF - TRBV7-9 - TRBJ1-1 15
TGCGCCAGTAAGCCCAGGACTAGCTCCGTCGATGAGCAGTTCTTC CASKPRTSSVDEQFF TRBD2 TRBV5-1 once TRBJ2-1 15
TGTGCCAGCAGATTAAGCGGGAAGGGCAATGAGCAGTTCTTC CASRLSGKGNEQFF TRBD2 TRBV6-1 - TRBJ2-1 14
TGTGCCTGGAGTCATAGGAGGGCTAGCCTAGAATTCAATGAGCAGTTCTTC CAWSHRRASLEFNEQFF - TRBV30 - TRBJ2-1 17
TGTGCTAGTGGTCCCGGATCCCGGAGTCTTAATGAAAAACTGTTTTTT CASGPGSRSLNEKLFF - TRBV12-5 - TRBJ1-4 16
TGTGCCACCAGCAACGGACGTACAGGGAGAGCAACTAATGAAAAACTGTTTTTT CATSNGRTGRATNEKLFF - TRBV15 - TRBJ1-4 18
TGTGCCAGCAACTTTTACTCCTACAATGAGCAGTTCTTC CASNFYSYNEQFF - TRBV2 once TRBJ2-1 13
TGTGCCAGCAGTGAGGGTGCAGGCTTGAACACTGAAGCTTTCTTT CASSEGAGLNTEAFF - TRBV25-1 - TRBJ1-1 15
TGTGCCAGCAGCCCCGGGGTAGGGCAGTTCTTC CASSPGVGQFF - TRBV25-1 few TRBJ2-1 11
TGTGCCAGCAGCCTGGACAGGAACACTGAAGCTTTCTTT CASSLDRNTEAFF - TRBV5-6 - TRBJ1-1 13
TGTGCCAGCAGACCACAGGGGATAGGAACTGAAGCTTTCTTT CASRPQGIGTEAFF TRBD1 TRBV27 once TRBJ1-1 14
TGTGCCAGCAGTTTAGGAGGACGACAGGGTGAAGCTTTCTTT CASSLGGRQGEAFF TRBD1 TRBV27 - TRBJ1-1 14
TGTGCCAGCAGCCTCGCAGGCTACCTCTCCTACAATGAGCAGTTCTTC CASSLAGYLSYNEQFF - TRBV7-2 once TRBJ2-1 16
TGTGCCAGCAGCCCCGAGCGCCTTCATGAAAAACTGTTTTTT CASSPERLHEKLFF - TRBV21-1 - TRBJ1-4 14
TGTGCCAGCAGCTTCGCATATGGCGGGAGGAACGAGCAGTACTTC CASSFAYGGRNEQYF TRBD2 TRBV11-2 - TRBJ2-7 15
TGTGCCAGCAGCTTAGATGGAGGGAACAAGAAGGGGTATTTT CASSLDGGNKKGYF - TRBV7-2 - TRBJ2-3 14
TGTGCCATCAAGGCAGGGTACAATGAGCAGTTCTTC CAIKAGYNEQFF - TRBV10-3 - TRBJ2-1 12
TGTGCCAGCAGACCCGGACAGTTAAACAATGAGCAGTTCTTC CASRPGQLNNEQFF - TRBV6-5 - TRBJ2-1 14
TGTGCCAGCAGCGATCGGGACAGGGGCAGGGGCACAGATACGCAGTATTTT CASSDRDRGRGTDTQYF TRBD1 TRBV2 - TRBJ2-3 17
TGTGCCAGCTCACCATTCCAGGGCCTTTCAGACACTGAAGCTTTCTTT CASSPFQGLSDTEAFF - TRBV18 - TRBJ1-1 16
TGTGCCAGCAGTGGAAGGGAGCAAGAGACCCAGTACTTC CASSGREQETQYF - TRBV21-1 - TRBJ2-5 13